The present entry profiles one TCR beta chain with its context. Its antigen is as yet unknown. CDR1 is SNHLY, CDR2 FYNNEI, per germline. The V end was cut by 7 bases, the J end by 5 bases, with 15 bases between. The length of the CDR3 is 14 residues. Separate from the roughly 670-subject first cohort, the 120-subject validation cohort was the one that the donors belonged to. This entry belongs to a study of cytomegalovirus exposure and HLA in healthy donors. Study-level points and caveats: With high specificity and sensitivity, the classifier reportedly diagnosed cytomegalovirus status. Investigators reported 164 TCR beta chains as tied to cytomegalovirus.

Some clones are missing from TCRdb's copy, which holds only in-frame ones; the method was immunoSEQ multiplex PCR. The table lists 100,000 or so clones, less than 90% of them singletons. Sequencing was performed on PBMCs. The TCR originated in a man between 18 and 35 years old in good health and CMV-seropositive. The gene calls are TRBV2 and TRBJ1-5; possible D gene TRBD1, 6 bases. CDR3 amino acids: CASTLYRAYQPQHF. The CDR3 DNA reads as TGTGCCAGCACCCTTTACAGGGCGTATCAGCCCCAGCATTTT.